This entry is about one T cell receptor beta chain. Its antigen is unknown. The data are from a study of T cell responses to AZD1222 COVID-19 vaccine. V was pared by 3 bases and J by 5 bases, with 13 bases between. This CDR3 contains 14 residues. Germline CDR1 MNHEY, CDR2 SVGAGI. The table came from immunoSEQ multiplex PCR; TCRdb's copy has only in-frame clones and leaves some out. The table has tens of thousands of clones, 88% seen once. Study observations and caveats: Researchers report vaccine-associated CD4 TCRs spanning spike, with dominance at 160-218 and 743-854.

The sequence was collected from an adult in good health. The material sequenced was peripheral blood, taken on day 0 of AZD1222 vaccination. The V gene is TRBV6-5, the J gene TRBJ2-5; a possible D gene is TRBD2 (7 bases). The CDR3 DNA sequence: TGTGCCAGCAGTTATGGGGGGGCCCGGGAGACCCAGTACTTC. It translates to CASSYGGARETQYF.